The T cell receptor (beta chain) described here comes from a study of blood T cell repertoires in COVID-19. Study at large: Whether acute or convalescent, the COVID-19 samples came from the United States, Italy and Spain. In each case, the material was cDNA or gDNA derived from T cells, B-cell-depleted T cells, or PBMCs.

V was trimmed by 2 bases and J by 4 bases, leaving 11 bases between them. CDR1 and CDR2 from the germline V gene are SGHAT and FQNNGV. The CDR3 is made up of 15 amino acids. Methods used by the authors: Estimated nucleated cell counts came from reference gene primer amplification. Some clones are missing from TCRdb's copy, which holds only in-frame ones; the method was immunoSEQ multiplex PCR. V and J calls and clone size are as listed in that table; D and trimming were resolved from the DNA. Altogether approximately 58,000 clones are present, 84% being singletons, with the ten largest covering 5.6%.

The source is a woman aged 60-70 years with acute or convalescent COVID-19. The sample taken for sequencing was peripheral blood. V and J are TRBV11-2 and TRBJ1-4; the D gene is possibly TRBD1 (5 bases). In DNA form, the CDR3 reads TGTGCCAGCAGCTTAAGGGGCGGGGATAATGAAAAACTGTTTTTT. Translated, it gives CASSLRGGDNEKLFF.